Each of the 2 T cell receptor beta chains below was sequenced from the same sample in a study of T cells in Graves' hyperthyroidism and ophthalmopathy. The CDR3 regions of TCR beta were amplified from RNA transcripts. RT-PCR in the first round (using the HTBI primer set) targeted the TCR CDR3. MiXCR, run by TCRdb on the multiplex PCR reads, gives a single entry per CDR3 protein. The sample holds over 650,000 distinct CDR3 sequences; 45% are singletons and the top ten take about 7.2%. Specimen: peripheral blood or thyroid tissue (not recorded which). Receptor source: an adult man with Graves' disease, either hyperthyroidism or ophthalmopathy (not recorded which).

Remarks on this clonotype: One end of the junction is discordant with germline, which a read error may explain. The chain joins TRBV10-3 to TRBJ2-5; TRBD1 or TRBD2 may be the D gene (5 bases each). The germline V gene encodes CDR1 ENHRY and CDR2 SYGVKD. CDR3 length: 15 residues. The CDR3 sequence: CASSGQGRLQETQYF. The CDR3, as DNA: TGTGCCAGCAGTGGGCAGGGACGGCTACAAGAGACCCAGTACTTC.

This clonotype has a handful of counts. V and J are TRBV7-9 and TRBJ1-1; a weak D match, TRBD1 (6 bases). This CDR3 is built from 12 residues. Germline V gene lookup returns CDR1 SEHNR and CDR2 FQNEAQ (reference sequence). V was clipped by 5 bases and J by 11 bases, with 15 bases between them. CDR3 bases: TGTGCCAGCAGCCTTACAGGGTACGGTGCTTTCTTT. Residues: CASSLTGYGAFF. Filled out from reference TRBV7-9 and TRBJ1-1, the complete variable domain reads DTGVSQNPRHKITKRGQNVTFRCDPISEHNRLYWYRQTLGQGPEFLTYFQNEAQLEKSRLLSDRFSAERPKGSFSTLEIQRTEQGDSAMYLCASSLTGYGAFFGQGTRLTVV.